The 20 T cell receptor beta chains presented below share a single source sample, sequenced in a study of T cell responses to AZD1222 COVID-19 vaccine. The table came from immunoSEQ multiplex PCR; TCRdb's copy has only in-frame clones and leaves some out. The sample carries roughly 180,000 clones, 90% to 95% recorded once. Sequencing used peripheral blood, obtained on day 0 of AZD1222 vaccination. The receptors derive from an adult in good health.

This clone was seen a handful of times. V usage is TRBV27 and J usage is TRBJ2-2; either TRBD1 or TRBD2 may fit D (5 bases each). The CDR3 extends over 17 amino acids. The V end was cut by 3 bases, the J end by 2 bases, with 16 bases between. CDR1 and CDR2 (germline): MNHEY, SMNVEV (reference sequence). This CDR3 is CASSFTRRQRNTGELFF. As DNA, the CDR3 is TGTGCCAGCAGTTTTACTAGGCGACAGAGAAACACCGGGGAGCTGTTTTTT.

V gene TRBV27 combines with J gene TRBJ2-1; 7 nucleotides line up with TRBD2. Germline V lookup: CDR1 MNHEY, CDR2 SMNVEV (reference sequence). V dropped 6 bases and J dropped 7; count of bases not matched to a gene: 15. The CDR3 is 16 residues long. Written as DNA, the CDR3 is TGTGCCAGCAGGGGACTAACGGGGACCTCGAAGAATGAGCAGTTCTTC. It yields the protein CASRGLTGTSKNEQFF.

The chain combines TRBV21-1 with TRBJ2-7; TRBD2, the D gene given by the table, was not confirmed from the DNA. TRBV21-1 is reported as a pseudogene. This CDR3 spans 15 amino acids. The CDR3 region has the DNA TGTGCCAGTAGCATAGGGACTCCATCTAACTACGAGCAGTACTTC. It codes for CASSIGTPSNYEQYF.

The chain carries TRBV27 and TRBJ1-1; D is undetermined. There are 19 residues in the CDR3. V gave up 2 bases and J gave up 0 bases, with 22 bases separating them. The germline V gene encodes CDR1 MNHEY and CDR2 SMNVEV (reference sequence). CDR3 protein: CASSLRGVGSYLLNTEAFF. In nucleotides, the CDR3 is TGTGCCAGCAGTTTAAGAGGCGTGGGTTCCTACTTACTGAACACTGAAGCTTTCTTT.

V usage is TRBV9 and J usage is TRBJ1-6; a weak D match, TRBD1 (6 bases). The CDR3 contains 14 residues. Germline assignment: CDR1 SGDLS and CDR2 YYNGEE. V was pared by 7 bases and J by 7 bases, with 15 bases between. DNA of the CDR3: TGTGCCAGCTCCAGGGGCAGCTCAAATTCACCCCTCCACTTT. It specifies CASSRGSSNSPLHF.

The chain has TRBV3-1 (or the pseudogene TRBV3-2) and TRBJ1-1; D perhaps matches TRBD1 (5 bases). Trimming pared 4 bases from V and 4 bases from J, leaving 7 bases between. The CDR3 is 12 amino acids. Germline-derived CDR1 and CDR2 are LGHDT and YNNKEL (reference sequence). CDR3 sequence: CASSPGLTEAFF. For the CDR3, the DNA is TGTGCCAGCAGCCCGGGGCTCACTGAAGCTTTCTTT.

The rearrangement uses TRBV30 and TRBJ2-7; 14 nucleotides line up with TRBD2. CDR3 length equals 15 residues. With 2 bases clipped from V and 8 bases from J, the junction kept 8 bases outside the gene matches. In germline, CDR1 is GTSNPN, CDR2 SVGIG (reference sequence). The DNA of the CDR3 is TGTGCCTGGAGTACATCCGGGACTAGCGGGAGTCAGCAGTACTTC. This translates into CAWSTSGTSGSQQYF.

The chain uses TRBV10-2 and TRBJ1-5; D uncertain. Trimming left V 4 bases short and J 0 bases short, with 16 bases between. CDR3 length: 17 residues. Germline CDR1 WSHSY, CDR2 SAAADI. CDR3 residues: CASSVGLRQDSNQPQHF. In nucleotides, the CDR3 is TGCGCCAGCAGTGTAGGGCTAAGGCAAGATAGCAATCAGCCCCAGCATTTT.

CDR3 protein: CASSSSGTGGSDTQYF. CDR3 in DNA: TGTGCCAGTAGTAGTTCCGGGACAGGGGGTTCCGATACGCAGTATTTT. V gene TRBV19 combines with J gene TRBJ2-3; 11 bases are a match to TRBD1. The J segment lost 6 bases and the V segment lost 4 bases, leaving 9 bases of the junction unmatched. CDR3 length: 16 residues. From germline, CDR1 is LNHDA and CDR2 SQIVND (reference sequence).

The chain combines TRBV27 with TRBJ1-2; D gene ambiguous. Germline loops: CDR1 MNHEY, CDR2 SMNVEV (reference sequence). Trimming cost V 0 bases and J 0 bases, with 8 bases left between them. The CDR3 has 15 amino acids. CDR3 nucleotide sequence: TGTGCCAGCAGTTTATCGGCCCCAGCTAACTATGGCTACACCTTC. Amino acids: CASSLSAPANYGYTF.

V and J are TRBV29-1 and TRBJ1-2; a possible D gene is TRBD1 (6 bases). V shed 8 bases and J shed 3 bases, with 13 bases lying between them. CDR1 is SQVTM and CDR2 is ANQGSEA in the germline V gene. The CDR3 extends over 12 amino acids. The CDR3, as DNA: TGCAGCACAAGAGGGGGGGACTATGGCTACACCTTC. Encoded protein: CSTRGGDYGYTF.

This clone was recorded a few times. The chain couples TRBV7-9 to TRBJ1-6; D gene uncertain. The CDR3 is 14 residues long. From germline, CDR1 is SEHNR and CDR2 FQNEAQ (reference sequence). The ends were cut back, 0 bases at V and 10 bases at J, with 10 bases in the middle. In nucleotides, the CDR3 is TGTGCCAGCAGCTTAGCGGTAGGATCCTCACCCCTCCACTTT. It translates to CASSLAVGSSPLHF.

This CDR3 is CAWRGGLAGARETQYF. The CDR3 DNA reads TGTGCCTGGAGGGGGGGACTAGCGGGAGCTCGGGAGACCCAGTACTTC. The chain couples TRBV30 to TRBJ2-5, with 14 bases fitting TRBD2. V lost 3 bases to trimming and J lost 5 bases; unmatched junction nucleotides: 8. Germline assignment: CDR1 GTSNPN and CDR2 SVGIG (reference sequence). The CDR3 spans 16 residues.

The V call is TRBV2, the J call TRBJ2-3; no firm D call. V was clipped by 1 base and J by 5 bases, with 7 bases between them. CDR1 and CDR2 from the germline V gene are SNHLY and FYNNEI. The CDR3 consists of 13 residues. CDR3 amino acids: CASSEGTGDTQYF. The CDR3 nucleotides are TGTGCCAGCAGTGAAGGGACGGGAGATACGCAGTATTTT.

This sequence joins TRBV29-1 and TRBJ2-1, with 11 bases that match TRBD1. V was pared by 4 bases and J by 9 bases, with 5 bases of the junction left unmatched. Germline CDR1 and CDR2: SQVTM and ANQGSEA. This CDR3 region has 13 residues. In DNA form, the CDR3 reads TGCAGCGTTGTAGGACAGGGGGCGGGTGAGCAGTTCTTC. It specifies CSVVGQGAGEQFF.

J is TRBJ2-2 and V is TRBV7-2; 9 nucleotides line up with TRBD1. Trimming took 1 base from V and 5 from J; bases not matched to a gene: 11. Looked up from germline, CDR1 is SGHTA and CDR2 is FQGNSA. The CDR3 sequence is 18 residues long. CDR3 residues: CASSLGGTGRLGTGELFF. CDR3 nucleotide sequence: TGTGCCAGCAGCTTAGGCGGGACAGGGAGGCTAGGGACCGGGGAGCTGTTTTTT. Full variable domain (rest looked up from reference TRBV7-2 and TRBJ2-2): GAGVSQSPSNKVTEKGKDVELRCDPISGHTALYWYRQSLGQGLEFLIYFQGNSAPDKSGLPSDRFSAERTGGSVSTLTIQRTQQEDSAVYLCASSLGGTGRLGTGELFFGEGSRLTVL.

The chain joins TRBV2 to TRBJ2-4; TRBD2 agrees at 12 bases. The J segment lost 6 bases and the V segment lost 2 bases, leaving 14 bases of the junction unmatched. The CDR3 is made up of 19 amino acids. Germline V gene data show CDR1 as SNHLY and CDR2 as FYNNEI. The CDR3 DNA reads TGTGCCAGCAGTGAAAGGGGTCTAGCGGGAGGGCGGTTAGGAAACATTCAGTACTTC. This gives the protein CASSERGLAGGRLGNIQYF.

CDR3 bases: TGTGCCAGCAGCTTAGCGACTAGCTGGGGTGAGCAGTTCTTC. This codes for CASSLATSWGEQFF. The chain uses TRBV7-2 and TRBJ2-1; 7 nucleotides match TRBD2. Germline V gene data show CDR1 as SGHTA and CDR2 as FQGNSA. J was trimmed by 9 bases and V by 0 bases; bases with no gene match: 5. CDR3 length equals 14 residues.

The V and J genes are TRBV5-4 and TRBJ2-5, with 7 bases lining up with TRBD1. Per the germline V gene, CDR1 is SGHNT and CDR2 is YYREEE (reference sequence). The CDR3 is 14 amino acids. V lost 1 base, J lost 3 bases, and 3 bases stayed unmatched. The CDR3 nucleotides are TGTGCCAGCAGCTTGCCTCAGGGGGAAGAGACCCAGTACTTC. Its protein product is CASSLPQGEETQYF.

The V and J genes are TRBV5-5 and TRBJ2-1; D not resolved. The germline V gene has CDR1 SGHKS and CDR2 YYEKEE (reference sequence). V was shortened by 7 bases and J by 10 bases, with 12 bases between the two germline ends. This CDR3 region has 11 residues. CDR3 protein: CASGLVGEQFF. DNA of the CDR3: TGTGCCAGCGGATTAGTGGGGGAGCAGTTCTTC.